This T cell receptor beta chain is drawn from a study of T cell responses to AZD1222 COVID-19 vaccine (dated by TCRdb to the early 2020s). In terms of the full investigation: A total of under 250 trial participants underwent TCR sequencing, of whom about 200 had received two doses of AZD1222 and roughly 26 had received two doses of the MenACWY control vaccine. Trial participants were enrolled by age into 18-55, 56-69 and 70-plus year subgroups, with roughly 160, 29 and 62 TCR-sequenced participants respectively. Study-wide conclusions, independent of this receptor: In the small 56-69-year group, the increase in depth fell short of significance, most likely because of low power. CD4 TCRs associated with the vaccine covered the entire spike protein, and the dominant responses were in regions 160-218 and 743-854. Most participants were white British and females outnumbered males, and the authors suggested that clonal diversity may have been underestimated. Only a handful of AZD1222 recipients were SARS-CoV-2 seropositive at baseline, limiting conclusions about previously exposed vaccinees. After two AZD1222 doses, spike-specific TCR breadth and depth were significantly higher than at day 0 and than in MenACWY recipients. Because no day 14 peak-response samples were available, the repertoires could be characterized only after the peak T cell response. Reportedly, close to half of the unique spike-specific TCRs recognized epitopes lying outside the regions that are mutated in the B.1.351 and B.1.1.7 variants.

From the germline V gene (reference sequence), CDR1 is LGHDT and CDR2 is YNNKEL. The CDR3 starts with the cysteine, ends with the phenylalanine, and has 18 residues. Only CDR3 DNA is held: 54 bases, read in frame from base 1. Trimming removed 4 bases from V and 3 bases from J; the gene matches leave 10 bases unexplained. Turning to this clone: The antigen it recognizes is unknown. It has no much larger one-base neighbor in the sample; base qualities were not kept.

The CDR3 regions of human TCRbeta chains were analyzed by immunosequencing. Regarding the original processing steps: Repertoire TCRs were matched against a reference library of SARS-CoV-2-specific TCRs generated with the MIRA antigen-specificity platform. Breadth was defined as the fraction of unique TCRs that were SARS-CoV-2-associated. Depth was defined as the fraction of total T cells that were SARS-CoV-2-associated. Using the MIRA data, each spike-specific TCR was mapped to the spike region that the TCR reacts to and placed in a CD4 or CD8 class. Log10-transformed breadth and depth values were compared by one-way ANOVA with Sidak's multiple comparisons tests. TCRdb provides this immuneACCESS table in a form limited to in-frame rearrangements. Some clones are lacking; in checked studies, under half of them reflect an unresolved V gene, and why the rest are absent is not known. V and J calls and clone size come straight from that table; D and trimming were deduced from the DNA. For this sample the table gives about 66,000 clones, of which 75% to 95% were detected only once. Roughly 6.7% of the sample is held by the ten biggest clonotypes.

Sample time point, as interpreted from the label and publication: about 28 days (+/-7) after the second vaccine dose. What this sample's treatment or condition label stands for: meningococcal conjugate vaccine given as trial control. The vaccinee samples were drawn from two UK trials, COV001 and COV002, one of which was a single-blind randomized controlled phase 2/3 trial testing AZD1222 (ChAdOx1 nCoV-19) in healthy adults. For TCRbeta chain sequencing, PBMC samples from trial participants were taken at day 0 and at day 28 after the second dose. The sample consisted of peripheral blood, taken 28 days after the second dose of the MenACWY control vaccine. The sequence joins TRBV3-1 (or the pseudogene TRBV3-2) to TRBJ2-6, and TRBD2 matches 9 of the central bases. The TCR originated in an adult who received the MenACWY meningococcal vaccine as a control. CDR3 protein: CASSPMQREVYGANVLTF. The DNA reads TGTGCCAGCAGCCCGATGCAGCGGGAGGTTTATGGGGCCAACGTCCTGACTTTC.